These T cell receptor beta chains were read from a single sample in a study of blood T cell repertoires in COVID-19. Some clones are missing from TCRdb's copy, which holds only in-frame ones; the method was immunoSEQ multiplex PCR. Among 230,000 or so clones listed, roughly 90% were seen once. Material: PBMCs or T cells enriched from blood (not recorded which). Receptor source: a woman in her twenties or thirties who had recovered from COVID-19. Both conserved end residues are part of each CDR3. D genes are given only for firm matches. Size is stated for part of the rows, as once, few or many counts, or as a class when the clone is expanded.

-	TRBD1	TRBV6-5	TRBJ1-2	TGTGCCAGCAACCCACCGGGACAGTTCTATGGCTACACCTTC	CASNPPGQFYGYTF
-	TRBD1	TRBV11-2	TRBJ1-6	TGTGCCAGCAGCTTAGGGGGACAGGGAAATTCACCCCTCCACTTT	CASSLGGQGNSPLHF
-	-	TRBV27	TRBJ1-1	TGTGCCAGCAAAACCGGGGGAGGGAACACTGAAGCTTTCTTT	CASKTGGGNTEAFF
-	-	TRBV5-6	TRBJ1-2	TGTGCCAGCAGCTTTTGGACAAGGGGGTATGGCTACACCTTC	CASSFWTRGYGYTF
-	TRBD1	TRBV19	TRBJ1-5	TGTGCCAGTAGTATTTCACAGGGGAATCAGCCCCAGCATTTT	CASSISQGNQPQHF
-	-	TRBV6-6	TRBJ2-7	TGTGCCAGCTACAACGCCGGAGGGATAAAAACCTACGAGCAGTACTTC	CASYNAGGIKTYEQYF
few	-	TRBV6-2/TRBV6-3	TRBJ2-1	TGTGCCAGCAGTTACATGAGCTCCTACAATGAGCAGTTCTTC	CASSYMSSYNEQFF
-	TRBD1	TRBV9	TRBJ2-1	TGTGCCAGCAGCGCGACAGGGCCCTCCTACAATGAGCAGTTCTTC	CASSATGPSYNEQFF
-	-	TRBV19	TRBJ2-7	TGTGCCAGTAGTATCGGCGGCCAAAGCTCCTACGAGCAGTACTTC	CASSIGGQSSYEQYF
-	-	TRBV4-1	TRBJ1-2	TGCGCCAGCAGCCAAGTGACGGAGGGGAGATATGGCTACACCTTC	CASSQVTEGRYGYTF
-	TRBD1	TRBV7-2	TRBJ1-2	TGTGCCAGCAGCTTCAGGACAGGGGCCGACTATGGCTACACCTTC	CASSFRTGADYGYTF
-	-	TRBV18	TRBJ1-1	TGTGCCAGCTCCCCCAGTCACACTGAAGCTTTCTTT	CASSPSHTEAFF
-	TRBD2	TRBV19	TRBJ2-1	TGTGCCAGTAGTGTCGGGGGGGCTCGGGGTGAGCAGTTCTTC	CASSVGGARGEQFF
-	-	TRBV2	TRBJ2-7	TGTGCCAGCTCCCTACAGACAGGCTCCTACGAGCAGTACTTC	CASSLQTGSYEQYF
-	-	TRBV19	TRBJ2-3	TGTGCCAGTAGTATAGATCTATGGCTGGTCAGGAATACGCAGTATTTT	CASSIDLWLVRNTQYF
-	-	TRBV6-5	TRBJ2-5	TGTGCCAGCAGTTACGACCCCTGGAGAGAGACCCAGTACTTC	CASSYDPWRETQYF
-	-	TRBV19	TRBJ1-2	TGTGCCAGTAGTATATGGGCCAGCGGGAACCCACCCTACACCTTC	CASSIWASGNPPYTF
once	-	TRBV19	TRBJ1-1	TGTGCCAGTAGTCAACAGAAGAACACTGAAGCTTTCTTT	CASSQQKNTEAFF
-	-	TRBV7-2	TRBJ1-3	TGTGCCAGCAGCAGACCAGGGTCTGGAAACACCATATATTTT	CASSRPGSGNTIYF
-	-	TRBV21-1	TRBJ1-3	TGTGCCAGCATTTGGACAGGGATTGGAAACACCATATATTTT	CASIWTGIGNTIYF
once	TRBD2	TRBV4-3	TRBJ2-2	TGCGCCAGCAGCCAAGGGACTAGGCTTAACACCGGGGAGCTGTTTTTT	CASSQGTRLNTGELFF
-	-	TRBV4-3	TRBJ1-2	TGCGCCAGCAGCCAACTTGGGGCGGCCATTGGCTACACCTTC	CASSQLGAAIGYTF
once	-	TRBV11-2	TRBJ2-2	TGTGCCAGCAGCTTGTATCCGCAACTAAATAAATGGGAGCTGTTTTTT	CASSLYPQLNKWELFF
-	TRBD2	TRBV14	TRBJ2-1	TGTGCCAGCAGCCAAAACCTCGGGACTAGCGGGGAGCACAATGAGCAGTTCTTC	CASSQNLGTSGEHNEQFF
-	TRBD1	TRBV19	TRBJ1-1	TGTGCCAGTAGGTTGAGACAGGGTACCATGAACACTGAAGCTTTCTTT	CASRLRQGTMNTEAFF
few	TRBD1	TRBV6-1	TRBJ2-1	TGTGCCAGCAGTGAATATGGGACAGAAACTTACAATGAGCAGTTCTTC	CASSEYGTETYNEQFF
few	TRBD1	TRBV2	TRBJ1-2	TGTGCCAGCAGTGGGGCTCCCGGGACAGCCTATGGCTACACCTTC	CASSGAPGTAYGYTF
-	TRBD1	TRBV3-1/TRBV3-2	TRBJ2-7	TGTGCCAGCGGGGACAGGGGCCACGAGCAGTACTTC	CASGDRGHEQYF
-	-	TRBV15	TRBJ1-2	TGTGCCACCAGCAGAGCGGTGCTAGGGCGGGGTGGCTACACCTTC	CATSRAVLGRGGYTF
-	TRBD1	TRBV2	TRBJ2-4	TGTGCCAGCAGTGCGACAGGGTTCGAAAACATTCAGTACTTC	CASSATGFENIQYF
-	TRBD2	TRBV7-2	TRBJ2-5	TGTGCCAGCAGCCTCGGGACTAGCGCACAAGAGACCCAGTACTTC	CASSLGTSAQETQYF
-	TRBD1	TRBV5-4	TRBJ2-5	TGTGCCAGCAGCTCAGGGACAGGGGGGAAGACCCAGTACTTC	CASSSGTGGKTQYF
-	-	TRBV5-6	TRBJ1-1	TGTGCCAGCAGCTCCGGTTATCCTGAAGCTTTCTTT	CASSSGYPEAFF
few	-	TRBV7-2	TRBJ1-1	TGTGCCAGCAGCTTAGAAGGCAGGGGAAGGGTGAACACTGAAGCTTTCTTT	CASSLEGRGRVNTEAFF
-	-	TRBV13	TRBJ1-5	TGTGCCAGCAGCTTAGGCCCAGGTACGAGGGGCAATCAGCCCCAGCATTTT	CASSLGPGTRGNQPQHF